The 30 T cell receptor beta chains given below trace back to one sample, sequenced in a study of T cell responses to AZD1222 COVID-19 vaccine. The table came from immunoSEQ multiplex PCR; TCRdb's copy has only in-frame clones and leaves some out. The data contain under 150,000 clones, roughly 93% of them singletons. The sample in question was peripheral blood, obtained on day 0 of AZD1222 vaccination. The receptors stem from an adult in good health.

The chain links TRBV15 to TRBJ2-1, with TRBD2 identical over 9 bases. Per germline, CDR1 LNHNV and CDR2 YYDKDF (reference sequence). Trimming removed 0 bases from V and 7 bases from J; junction bases left unmatched: 7. The CDR3 consists of 16 residues. DNA of the CDR3: TGTGCCACCAGCAGAGATTATTCGAGCGGGGGGAATGAGCAGTTCTTC. Its protein is CATSRDYSSGGNEQFF.

This chain links TRBV7-8 with TRBJ1-1, with D uncertain. Germline assignment: CDR1 SGHVS and CDR2 FQNEAQ. The CDR3 length is 14 residues. With 5 bases removed from V and 5 bases from J, the gap between germline ends came to 15 bases. The CDR3 sequence is CASSRLMMGTEAFF. The CDR3 bases are TGTGCCAGCAGCCGCCTCATGATGGGGACTGAAGCTTTCTTT.

This CDR3 is CASSSDRGDYEQYF. For the CDR3, the DNA is TGCGCCAGCAGCTCCGACAGGGGCGACTACGAGCAGTACTTC. The chain uses TRBV5-1 and TRBJ2-7, with TRBD1 matching 8 bases. The V gene's germline CDR1 is SGHRS and CDR2 YFSETQ. This CDR3 spans 14 amino acids. V lost 3 bases and J lost 3; bases outside the gene matches: 5.

This chain joins TRBV30 and TRBJ2-3, with no clear D. Germline V gene data show CDR1 as GTSNPN and CDR2 as SVGIG (reference sequence). V was pared by 2 bases and J by 4 bases, with 4 bases between. CDR3 length equals 11 residues. The DNA of the CDR3 is TGTGCCTGGAGTCCCGCAGATACGCAGTATTTT. As protein: CAWSPADTQYF.

This clone has a single count. V gene TRBV28 combines with J gene TRBJ2-4, with no clear D. CDR3 length: 14 amino acids. Germline loops: CDR1 MDHEN, CDR2 SYDVKM. V was pared by 7 bases and J by 3 bases, with 13 bases between. As DNA, the CDR3 is TGTGCCAGCACTCTCCCTTGGAGCAAAAACATTCAGTACTTC. It codes for CASTLPWSKNIQYF.

CDR3 sequence: CASSQDLNGIGGYTF. DNA for the CDR3: TGCGCCAGCAGCCAAGATCTTAACGGGATAGGGGGCTACACCTTC. The V gene is TRBV4-1, the J gene TRBJ1-2; D gene unclear. Germline lookup yields CDR1 MGHRA and CDR2 YSYEKL. V was trimmed by 0 bases and J by 8 bases, leaving 16 bases between them. The length of the CDR3 is 15 residues.

The rearrangement joins TRBV6-5 to TRBJ2-5; D is perhaps TRBD1 (6 bases). V was clipped by 5 bases and J by 5 bases, with 6 bases between them. Germline loops: CDR1 MNHEY, CDR2 SVGAGI. The CDR3 is made up of 11 amino acids. Here the CDR3 DNA reads TGTGCCAGCAGTACAGGGGAGACCCAGTACTTC. It encodes CASSTGETQYF.

The gene calls are TRBV7-9 and TRBJ2-7; 7 bases fit TRBD1. From germline, CDR1 is SEHNR and CDR2 FQNEAQ (reference sequence). Germline trimming cut 4 bases from V and 3 bases from J; bases unmatched to any gene: 9. The length of the CDR3 is 15 residues. This CDR3 is CASSYIEGAFYEQYF. The CDR3 nucleotides read TGTGCCAGCAGCTATATCGAGGGGGCATTCTACGAGCAGTACTTC. The variable domain in full, completed from reference TRBV7-9 and TRBJ2-7, reads DTGVSQNPRHKITKRGQNVTFRCDPISEHNRLYWYRQTLGQGPEFLTYFQNEAQLEKSRLLSDRFSAERPKGSFSTLEIQRTEQGDSAMYLCASSYIEGAFYEQYFGPGTRLTVT.

V is TRBV2 and J is TRBJ1-2; possible D gene TRBD1, 6 bases. CDR1 and CDR2 from the germline V gene are SNHLY and FYNNEI. The CDR3 spans 14 residues. The V end lost 3 bases, the J end lost 4 bases, and 12 bases lay between the germline ends. CDR3 DNA sequence: TGTGCCAGCAGTGAGGAGGGGGTGATCTATGGCTACACCTTC. Residues: CASSEEGVIYGYTF.

The chain carries TRBV29-1 and TRBJ1-4; no firm D call. Between the trimmed V and J ends, which lost 0 bases and 8 bases, there was a span of 13 bases. The CDR3 contains 14 residues. The germline V gene has CDR1 SQVTM and CDR2 ANQGSEA. CDR3 sequence reads: CSVEDLLHGEKLFF. CDR3 bases: TGCAGCGTTGAAGATCTTCTTCACGGAGAAAAACTGTTTTTT. Variable domain in full (rest from reference TRBV29-1 and TRBJ1-4): SAVISQKPSRDICQRGTSLTIQCQVDSQVTMMFWYRQQPGQSLTLIATANQGSEATYESGFVIDKFPISRPNLTFSTLTVSNMSPEDSSIYLCSVEDLLHGEKLFFGSGTQLSVL.

The chain couples TRBV14 to TRBJ1-1; no clear D. CDR3 length: 13 amino acids. CDR1 is SGHDN and CDR2 is FVKESK in the germline V gene. V dropped 5 bases and J dropped 0 bases, with 7 bases sitting between them. The CDR3 DNA is TGTGCCAGCAGCAAGATATTGAACACTGAAGCTTTCTTT. It translates to CASSKILNTEAFF.

The J gene is TRBJ2-3, the V gene TRBV6-5, with D maybe TRBD1 (6 bases). The CDR3 covers 15 residues. Looked up from germline, CDR1 is MNHEY and CDR2 is SVGAGI. V lost 0 bases and J lost 3, with 10 bases in between. CDR3 in amino acids: CASSYSRTVTDTQYF. The CDR3 DNA reads TGTGCCAGCAGTTACTCTAGGACAGTGACAGATACGCAGTATTTT.

This clone was seen a single time. J is TRBJ1-1 and V is TRBV5-1; 7 nucleotides align to TRBD1. CDR3 size: 14 residues. The ends lost 6 bases at V and 4 bases at J; junction bases unmatched: 9. Germline V gene data show CDR1 as SGHRS and CDR2 as YFSETQ. The CDR3 nucleotides are TGCGCCAGCAACCGTCCAGGGGGTAGCACTGAAGCTTTCTTT. Translation: CASNRPGGSTEAFF.

This clone has only one observation. V is TRBV19 and J is TRBJ1-5; no definite D call. Trimming took off 2 bases at V and 0 bases at J, with 8 bases between the two ends. Germline lookup yields CDR1 LNHDA and CDR2 SQIVND (reference sequence). The CDR3 runs 15 residues. CDR3 protein: CASSILSYSNQPQHF. The CDR3, as DNA: TGTGCCAGTAGTATACTAAGTTATAGCAATCAGCCCCAGCATTTT.

CDR3 nucleotides: TGTGCCAGCAGCTTAGAAACGGGAGAATACGAGCAGTACTTC. It translates to CASSLETGEYEQYF. This sequence joins TRBV11-1 and TRBJ2-7, with D perhaps TRBD2 (6 bases). This CDR3 comprises 14 residues. V lost 1 base and J lost 4, with 11 bases in between. Germline CDR1 reads SGHAT; CDR2 reads FQDESV (reference sequence). Variable domain in full (rest from reference TRBV11-1 and TRBJ2-7): EAEVAQSPRYKITEKSQAVAFWCDPISGHATLYWYRQILGQGPELLVQFQDESVVDDSQLPKDRFSAERLKGVDSTLKIQPAELGDSAMYLCASSLETGEYEQYFGPGTRLTVT.

This rearrangement joins TRBV9 to TRBJ2-1, with 8 bases identical to TRBD2. CDR3 length: 16 amino acids. CDR1 is SGDLS, CDR2 YYNGEE, per germline. V shed 0 bases and J 0 bases; nucleotides not matched to a gene: 2. The CDR3 is CASSVAGGASYNEQFF. CDR3 nucleotides: TGTGCCAGCAGCGTAGCCGGGGGGGCCTCCTACAATGAGCAGTTCTTC. The full variable domain, completed using reference TRBV9 and TRBJ2-1, is DSGVTQTPKHLITATGQRVTLRCSPRSGDLSVYWYQQSLDQGLQFLIQYYNGEERAKGNILERFSAQQFPDLHSELNLSSLELGDSALYFCASSVAGGASYNEQFFGPGTRLTVL.

The gene calls are TRBV7-3 and TRBJ1-1; possible D gene TRBD1, 6 bases. Germline V gene sequence: CDR1 SGHTA, CDR2 FQGTGA. The CDR3 has 20 amino acids. Deletions cut 2 bases from V and 0 bases from J, with 25 bases between. This CDR3 reads CASSLERSSDRMIMNTEAFF. The CDR3 DNA reads TGTGCCAGCAGCTTAGAGAGGTCCTCGGACAGAATGATTATGAACACTGAAGCTTTCTTT.

The chain has TRBV5-4 and TRBJ2-5; D is unclear. This CDR3 region has 14 residues. In germline, CDR1 is SGHNT, CDR2 YYREEE (reference sequence). V gave up 0 bases and J gave up 4 bases, with 10 bases separating them. The CDR3 region is CASSLGLAPETQYF. CDR3 DNA sequence: TGTGCCAGCAGCTTGGGATTAGCTCCAGAGACCCAGTACTTC.

The rearrangement links TRBV30 to TRBJ2-1, with a possible D match to TRBD1 (5 bases). The CDR3 is 14 amino acids. CDR1 is GTSNPN, CDR2 SVGIG, per germline (reference sequence). V lost 0 bases to trimming and J lost 6 bases, with 12 bases between them. The CDR3 is CAWSVRQGLNEQFF. The CDR3 DNA follows: TGTGCCTGGAGTGTAAGGCAGGGTCTCAATGAGCAGTTCTTC.

This chain joins TRBV5-1 and TRBJ2-2, with D unclear. CDR1 is SGHRS, CDR2 YFSETQ, per germline. The CDR3 is made up of 14 amino acids. Between the trimmed V and J ends, which lost 3 bases and 4 bases, there was a span of 10 bases. CDR3 region: CASSSTDGTGELFF. For the CDR3, the DNA is TGCGCCAGCAGCTCAACCGACGGCACCGGGGAGCTGTTTTTT.

The chain combines TRBV9 with TRBJ1-5; D gene unclear. This CDR3 region has 13 residues. V gave up 0 bases and J gave up 6 bases, with 7 bases separating them. Per germline, CDR1 SGDLS and CDR2 YYNGEE. CDR3 protein: CASSVEGIQPQHF. In nucleotides, the CDR3 is TGTGCCAGCAGCGTAGAGGGAATTCAGCCCCAGCATTTT.

The chain carries TRBV7-6 and TRBJ2-1; 7 bases agree with TRBD1. V lost 4 bases and J lost 0; bases outside the gene matches: 15. The CDR3 runs to 19 residues. Germline V gene data show CDR1 as SGHVS and CDR2 as FNYEAQ. Written as DNA, the CDR3 is TGTGCCAGCAGCTCGGTAGGGACAGTTTCTCGGAGCTCCTACAATGAGCAGTTCTTC. It specifies CASSSVGTVSRSSYNEQFF.

About this clone itself: The germline gene is not matched at one end of the junction; a read error may be the cause. The chain recombines TRBV15 with TRBJ1-1; D is unclear. CDR3 size: 13 residues. Per the germline V gene, CDR1 is LNHNV and CDR2 is YYDKDF (reference sequence). The CDR3 spells CATRRDRLNGAFF. CDR3 in DNA: TGTGCCACCAGAAGAGATCGGTTGAACGGAGCTTTCTTT.

In regard to this clone: The same CDR3 also results from other DNA sequences found in this sample. This chain uses TRBV5-1 with TRBJ2-7; D unclear. From germline, CDR1 is SGHRS and CDR2 YFSETQ. Trimming shortened V by 0 bases and J by 2 bases, and 3 bases separated the two germline ends. CDR3 length: 12 amino acids. The CDR3, as DNA: TGCGCCAGCAGCTTGGGTGCCTACGAGCAGTACTTC. Amino acid sequence: CASSLGAYEQYF.

This clone occurred once. The CDR3 is CATSRPGTGLTEAFF. The CDR3 DNA reads TGTGCCACCAGCAGACCCGGGACAGGGTTAACTGAAGCTTTCTTT. The J gene is TRBJ1-1, the V gene TRBV15; 9 positions agree with TRBD1. CDR3 length equals 15 residues. The trim removed 2 bases at V and 5 bases at J, leaving 6 bases unmatched. The V gene's germline CDR1 is LNHNV and CDR2 YYDKDF (reference sequence).

CDR3: CAWSGTGAYGGTEAFF. The CDR3 DNA follows: TGTGCCTGGAGTGGGACAGGGGCCTACGGGGGCACTGAAGCTTTCTTT. This sequence joins TRBV30 and TRBJ1-1; 9 bases are shared with TRBD1. CDR3 length equals 16 residues. Per the germline V gene, CDR1 is GTSNPN and CDR2 is SVGIG (reference sequence). The V and J ends lost 1 base and 4 bases, in that order; junction bases with no gene match: 10.

The chain has TRBV5-1 and TRBJ2-5; 8 bases match TRBD1. Germline V gene data show CDR1 as SGHRS and CDR2 as YFSETQ. The ends lost 4 bases at V and 5 bases at J; junction bases unmatched: 4. The CDR3 has 13 amino acids. The CDR3 loop reads CASSGQGAETQYF. The CDR3 DNA is TGCGCCAGCAGCGGTCAGGGGGCCGAGACCCAGTACTTC.

This chain links TRBV6-1 with TRBJ1-2; D call uncertain. Trimming shortened V by 0 bases and J by 7 bases, and 0 bases separated the two germline ends. The CDR3 runs 10 residues. The V gene's germline CDR1 is MNHNS and CDR2 SASEGT. The CDR3 DNA reads as TGTGCCAGCAGTGAAGCTGGCTACACCTTC. This gives the protein CASSEAGYTF.

This chain links TRBV13 with TRBJ2-4; TRBD2 matches 10 bases. In germline, CDR1 is PRHDT, CDR2 FYEKMQ (reference sequence). CDR3 size: 19 residues. With 3 bases clipped from V and 0 bases from J, the junction kept 11 bases outside the gene matches. Here the CDR3 reads CASSLAGVAGGLAKNIQYF. The CDR3 nucleotides read TGTGCCAGCAGCTTGGCCGGGGTAGCGGGGGGTCTAGCCAAAAACATTCAGTACTTC.

The V gene is TRBV19, the J gene TRBJ1-2; D gene unclear. The germline gives CDR1 LNHDA, CDR2 SQIVND (reference sequence). The CDR3 spans 14 residues. Trimming pared 0 bases from V and 8 bases from J, leaving 13 bases between. In DNA, the CDR3 is TGTGCCAGTAGTATAGATCTGGTCCAAGGGGGCTACACCTTC. Translation gives CASSIDLVQGGYTF.